This T cell receptor (beta chain) was identified during a study of shared clonotypes between healthy human individuals. This CDR3 is 15 amino acids long. Trimming cost V 0 bases and J 5 bases; bases outside gene matches: 2. Germline V gene sequence: CDR1 SGHNT, CDR2 YYREEE (reference sequence). In the original processing: Junction-only sequences produced by ImmunoSEQ had no quality scores, so filtering differed. Sequenced by immunoSEQ multiplex PCR; TCRdb stores in-frame clones only, minus some. From that table come the V and J calls and clone size; the DNA was used to work out D and trimming. The sample holds under 850,000 clones, roughly 72% seen once. All participating donors were Caucasian adults from Nashville, Tennessee. Splitting the CD4+ cells yielded a CD45RA+ naive subset and a CD45RA-negative memory subset.

The gene calls are TRBV5-4 and TRBJ2-2, with 9 bases aligning to TRBD2. Sequenced: memory CD4+ T cells sorted from blood. Subset given: CD45RA-negative fraction. The origin of this receptor is a woman aged 25 to 39 in good health. CDR3 protein: CASSLVLAGTGELFF. The CDR3 bases are TGTGCCAGCAGCTTGGTGCTAGCGGGAACCGGGGAGCTGTTTTTT.